The 16 T cell receptor beta chains presented below share a single source sample, sequenced in a study of T cell repertoires in cytomegalovirus infection. For these TCRs, the target antigens are not known. TCRdb processed the reads anew with MiXCR; each CDR3 protein has one entry. Altogether roughly 570,000 distinct CDR3 sequences are present, over 35% being singletons, with the ten largest covering around 46%. Here the sequenced sample was cultured PBMCs, taken from culture after CMV antigen stimulation. These receptor sequences come from a human donor in good health (CMV status not recorded). Some clones in this sample may be carry-over from other donors' samples.

The chain has TRBV20-1 and TRBJ2-1; D tentatively reads TRBD1 or TRBD2 (5 bases each). This CDR3 has 16 amino acids. V was clipped by 4 bases and J by 6 bases, with 22 bases between them. In germline, CDR1 is DFQATT, CDR2 SNEGSKA (reference sequence). The CDR3 loop is CSATGGPGRPSNEQFF. The DNA of the CDR3 is TGCAGTGCTACTGGGGGACCCGGAAGACCGAGCAATGAGCAGTTCTTC.

The V gene is TRBV18, the J gene TRBJ2-5, with 8 bases that match TRBD2. With V trimmed by 3 bases and J by 5 bases, 11 bases remained unmatched. The CDR3 length is 16 residues. Germline CDR1 reads KGHSH; CDR2 reads LQKENI. The CDR3 bases are TGTGCCAGCTCACCTCCACTAGCGGCCGAGTTCGAGACCCAGTACTTC. This translates into CASSPPLAAEFETQYF.

The chain uses TRBV3-1 and TRBJ1-6; TRBD1 matches at 8 bases. CDR3 length equals 13 residues. The J segment lost 10 bases and the V segment lost 6 bases, leaving 5 bases of the junction unmatched. Germline CDR1 reads LGHDT; CDR2 reads YNNKEL (reference sequence). The CDR3 is CASSQGAESPLHF. The CDR3 coding sequence is TGTGCCAGCAGTCAGGGGGCGGAATCACCCCTCCACTTT.

V gene TRBV7-4 combines with J gene TRBJ2-7, with D perhaps matching TRBD2 (6 bases). The CDR3 contains 14 residues. Germline V CDR1 and CDR2: SGHVT, SQSDAQ. V was trimmed by 4 bases and J by 0 bases, leaving 10 bases between them. The CDR3 sequence is CASSSSVFSYEQYF. CDR3 nucleotide sequence: TGTGCCAGCAGCTCTAGCGTATTCTCCTACGAGCAGTACTTC.

The chain couples TRBV6-6 to TRBJ2-6; D gene ambiguous. There are 15 residues in the CDR3. Trimming removed 0 bases from V and 0 bases from J, with 3 bases in between. The germline gives CDR1 MNHNY, CDR2 SVGAGI (reference sequence). Here the CDR3 reads CASSYSLSGANVLTF. The CDR3 coding sequence is TGTGCCAGCAGTTACTCCCTCTCTGGGGCCAACGTCCTGACTTTC.

V usage is TRBV27 and J usage is TRBJ2-3; D is perhaps TRBD2 (5 bases). The germline V gene has CDR1 MNHEY and CDR2 SMNVEV (reference sequence). The V gene lost 10 bases and the J gene lost 2 bases, with 16 bases spanning the gap. The CDR3 extends over 14 amino acids. In DNA, the CDR3 is TGTGCCACCAAAAGGGAGCGGAACACAGATACGCAGTATTTT. Protein product: CATKRERNTDTQYF.

The chain recombines TRBV7-2 with TRBJ2-7; no clear D gene. The CDR3 totals 13 residues. Germline loops: CDR1 SGHTA, CDR2 FQGNSA. Between the trimmed V and J ends, which lost 5 bases and 7 bases, there was a span of 15 bases. The CDR3 loop is CASSRAAHDEQYF. The CDR3 DNA reads as TGTGCCAGCAGCCGCGCGGCCCATGATGAGCAGTACTTC.

This clonotype was counted many times. The V and J genes are TRBV28 and TRBJ2-7; unclear D gene. The V gene's germline CDR1 is MDHEN and CDR2 SYDVKM. This CDR3 is built from 14 residues. V was pared by 2 bases and J by 2 bases, with 10 bases between. CDR3 in DNA: TGTGCCAGCAGTTTAGCGGAATTAACCTACGAGCAGTACTTC. Residues: CASSLAELTYEQYF.

This clonotype has a handful of counts. V is TRBV7-2 and J is TRBJ2-5, with D perhaps TRBD2 (7 bases). The CDR3 contains 16 residues. V lost 6 bases to trimming and J lost 2 bases, with 19 bases between them. Germline V lookup: CDR1 SGHTA, CDR2 FQGNSA. The CDR3 bases are TGTGCCAGCAGGAACGTAGGGGGGGGGCAACAAGAGACCCAGTACTTC. The encoded protein is CASRNVGGGQQETQYF.

This clonotype was recorded a few times. CDR3 region: CASSLAQVASGQYF. CDR3 nucleotides: TGTGCCAGCAGCTTAGCGCAGGTTGCTAGCGGGCAGTATTTT. The rearrangement links TRBV7-2 to TRBJ2-3, with 7 bases matching TRBD2. This CDR3 contains 14 residues. Germline CDR1 is SGHTA and CDR2 is FQGNSA. The junction had 8 bases not matched to a gene; V was cut back by 0 bases and J by 11 bases.

V gene TRBV7-6 combines with J gene TRBJ1-1; TRBD1 might be the D (5 bases). The CDR3 covers 12 residues. Looked up from germline, CDR1 is SGHVS and CDR2 is FNYEAQ. Trimming took off 11 bases at V and 5 bases at J, with 15 bases between the two ends. The CDR3: CASQGAGTEAFF. The CDR3, as DNA: TGTGCCTCCCAGGGAGCGGGAACTGAAGCTTTCTTT.

Written as DNA, the CDR3 is TGTGCCAGCGCCCTTGGACAGGGATCGTCCTACGAGCAGTACTTC. This gives the protein CASALGQGSSYEQYF. The genes are TRBV7-1 and TRBJ2-7, with 8 positions matching TRBD1. TRBV7-1 is placed among ORFs of uncertain function. The CDR3 is made up of 15 amino acids. V shed 8 bases and J 1 base; nucleotides not matched to a gene: 10.

V gene TRBV6-8 combines with J gene TRBJ2-1, with D tentatively TRBD2 (6 bases). In germline, CDR1 is MNHGY, CDR2 SAAAGT. Trimming pared 6 bases from V and 4 bases from J, leaving 10 bases between. The CDR3 covers 13 residues. The CDR3 sequence is CASRSGGYNEQFF. In DNA form, the CDR3 reads TGTGCCAGCAGAAGTGGGGGGTACAATGAGCAGTTCTTC.

The V and J genes are TRBV24-1 and TRBJ2-1; 11 bases line up with TRBD2. With 4 bases clipped from V and 6 bases from J, the junction kept 13 bases outside the gene matches. Germline V gene lookup returns CDR1 KGHDR and CDR2 SFDVKD. The CDR3 totals 18 residues. The CDR3, as DNA: TGTGCCACCAGTGACTCCTCCTCCGGGACTAGCGGCCTCAATGAGCAGTTCTTC. Amino acid sequence: CATSDSSSGTSGLNEQFF.

This chain links TRBV28 with TRBJ2-2; D uncertain. Trimming cost V 3 bases and J 1 base, with 12 bases left between them. The CDR3 spans 16 residues. Germline lookup yields CDR1 MDHEN and CDR2 SYDVKM. DNA of the CDR3: TGTGCCAGCAGTTTTGGGTCCCGTTTGAACACCGGGGAGCTGTTTTTT. Protein: CASSFGSRLNTGELFF.

This clonotype was counted a single time. The chain has TRBV20-1 and TRBJ2-4; TRBD2 agrees at 12 bases. CDR1 and CDR2 from the germline V gene are DFQATT and SNEGSKA (reference sequence). With V trimmed by 6 bases and J by 1 base, 16 bases remained unmatched. The CDR3 is 19 amino acids. DNA for the CDR3: TGCAGTGCCTCTACTCCTAGCGGGAGGGCCGGTGGGGCCAAAAACATTCAGTACTTC. It is translated as CSASTPSGRAGGAKNIQYF.